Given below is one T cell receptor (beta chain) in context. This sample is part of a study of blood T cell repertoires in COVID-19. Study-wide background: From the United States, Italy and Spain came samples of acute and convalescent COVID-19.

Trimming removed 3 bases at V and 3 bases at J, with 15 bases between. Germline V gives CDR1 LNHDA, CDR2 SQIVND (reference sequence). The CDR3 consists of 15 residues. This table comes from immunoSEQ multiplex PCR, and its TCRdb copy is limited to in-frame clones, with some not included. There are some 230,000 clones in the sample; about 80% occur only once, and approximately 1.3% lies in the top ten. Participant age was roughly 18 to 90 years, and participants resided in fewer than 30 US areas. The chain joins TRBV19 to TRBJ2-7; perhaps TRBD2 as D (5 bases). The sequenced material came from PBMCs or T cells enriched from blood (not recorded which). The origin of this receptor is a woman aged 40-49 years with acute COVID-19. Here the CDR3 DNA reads TGTGCCAGTAGTATCCAAAGCGGAGCCCGCTACGAGCAGTACTTC. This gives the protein CASSIQSGARYEQYF.